One and the same sample provided the 30 T cell receptor beta chains below, sequenced in a study of STAT5B mutations in CD4+ large granular lymphocyte leukemia. Repertoires were generated with immunoSEQ multiplex PCR, while TCRdb's copy carries only in-frame clones and drops some. The data show 34,000 or so clones, about 82% seen once. Sequencing used CD4+ T cells from blood buffy coats. These receptor sequences come from a human donor in good health.

With respect to this clone: One end of the junction does not line up with germline, which may come from a read error. This chain links TRBV6-1 with TRBJ2-2, with 8 bases fitting TRBD2. CDR3 size: 11 residues. Germline CDR1 and CDR2: MNHNS and SASEGT. CDR3 region: CASSEPGGQGF. For the CDR3, the DNA is TGTGCCAGCAGTGAACCGGGGGGGCAAGGTTTT.

The chain employs TRBV7-2 and TRBJ1-4; D perhaps matches TRBD1 (5 bases). CDR1 and CDR2 (germline): SGHTA, FQGNSA. The CDR3 is 15 amino acids. The ends were cut back, 5 bases at V and 8 bases at J, with 18 bases in the middle. In DNA form, the CDR3 reads TGTGCCAGCAGCCCAGTGCAGGGTCCTAGGGAAAAACTGTTTTTT. Encoded protein: CASSPVQGPREKLFF.

The J gene is TRBJ2-6, the V gene TRBV10-3; TRBD1 matches at 10 bases. This CDR3 spans 15 amino acids. V gave up 8 bases and J gave up 1 base; unmatched junction bases: 2. CDR1 is ENHRY, CDR2 SYGVKD, per germline. The CDR3: CAIGTGESGANVLTF. The CDR3 DNA is TGTGCCATCGGGACAGGGGAATCTGGGGCCAACGTCCTGACTTTC.

This chain connects TRBV5-1 to TRBJ2-3; 7 positions agree with TRBD1. V trimming: 7 bases; J trimming: 2 bases; junction bases outside the gene matches: 7. The CDR3 sequence is 14 residues long. Germline V CDR1 and CDR2: SGHRS, YFSETQ. As DNA, the CDR3 is TGCGCCAGCTTTAGGGACAGTTACACAGATACGCAGTATTTT. Amino acid sequence: CASFRDSYTDTQYF.

This chain uses TRBV4-3 with TRBJ1-1; D is ambiguous. Trimming stripped 4 bases from V and 0 bases from J, with 9 bases between. The CDR3 loop spans 14 amino acids. Germline-derived CDR1 and CDR2 are LGHNA and YSLEER. CDR3: CASSPSVMNTEAFF. The CDR3 region has the DNA TGCGCCAGCAGCCCATCAGTGATGAACACTGAAGCTTTCTTT.

The chain couples TRBV11-1 to TRBJ2-1; possible D gene TRBD2, 5 bases. Deletions cut 5 bases from V and 7 bases from J, with 18 bases between. This CDR3 comprises 15 residues. CDR1 and CDR2 from the germline V gene are SGHAT and FQDESV (reference sequence). CDR3 loop: CASSPWRTEVNEQFF. As DNA, the CDR3 is TGTGCCAGCAGCCCCTGGAGGACGGAGGTAAATGAGCAGTTCTTC.

The chain couples TRBV2 to TRBJ1-5; the D gene is possibly TRBD1 (5 bases). Germline V lookup: CDR1 SNHLY, CDR2 FYNNEI. With 5 bases removed from V and 6 bases from J, the gap between germline ends came to 14 bases. This CDR3 has 14 amino acids. The CDR3 DNA follows: TGTGCCAGCAGTCAGGGAGGAGAAGGTCAGCCCCAGCATTTT. This encodes CASSQGGEGQPQHF. The complete variable domain, with remaining parts taken from reference TRBV2 and TRBJ1-5, reads EPEVTQTPSHQVTQMGQEVILRCVPISNHLYFYWYRQILGQKVEFLVSFYNNEISEKSEIFDDQFSVERPDGSNFTLKIRSTKLEDSAMYFCASSQGGEGQPQHFGDGTRLSIL.

V and J are TRBV19 and TRBJ1-1, with no clear D. This CDR3 contains 17 residues. Germline CDR1 LNHDA, CDR2 SQIVND (reference sequence). V was cut by 3 bases and J by 1 base, with 18 bases left in between. This CDR3 reads CASSIRVFGGKNTEAFF. CDR3 in DNA: TGTGCCAGTAGTATTAGAGTGTTCGGAGGAAAGAACACTGAAGCTTTCTTT.

This chain connects TRBV2 to TRBJ1-1; TRBD1 might be the D (6 bases). Trimming shortened V by 4 bases and J by 1 base, and 13 bases separated the two germline ends. The CDR3 is made up of 15 amino acids. Per the germline V gene, CDR1 is SNHLY and CDR2 is FYNNEI. CDR3 nucleotide sequence: TGTGCCAGCAGTGGGCAGGGGCGTCGGAACACTGAAGCTTTCTTT. It translates to CASSGQGRRNTEAFF.

This clone was seen just once. The CDR3 nucleotides are TGTGCCAGCAGTTCTACAGTGGGTGAAGCTTTCTTT. The encoded protein is CASSSTVGEAFF. V gene TRBV27 combines with J gene TRBJ1-1; no reliable D call. This CDR3 has 12 residues. Trimming took off 4 bases at V and 7 bases at J, with 10 bases between the two ends. CDR1 and CDR2 (germline): MNHEY, SMNVEV (reference sequence).

The chain uses TRBV5-6 and TRBJ1-5; TRBD1 matches at 7 bases. CDR3 length: 14 amino acids. Germline lookup yields CDR1 SGHDT and CDR2 YYEEEE. The V segment lost 3 bases and the J segment 10 bases; nucleotides outside the gene matches: 10. The CDR3 DNA follows: TGTGCCAGCAGCTCCCAGGGGGGAAGGGAACCCCAGCATTTT. Residues: CASSSQGGREPQHF.

V is TRBV7-2 and J is TRBJ1-1; D is uncertain. V was pared by 2 bases and J by 0 bases, with 7 bases between. Per the germline V gene, CDR1 is SGHTA and CDR2 is FQGNSA. This CDR3 is 14 amino acids long. The CDR3 spells CASSLLSLNTEAFF. CDR3 coding DNA: TGTGCCAGCAGCTTATTGTCTTTGAACACTGAAGCTTTCTTT.

The sample holds a few counts of this clone. V and J are TRBV2 and TRBJ2-7; D possibly corresponds to TRBD2 (6 bases). Trimming removed 8 bases at V and 0 bases at J, with 8 bases between. The CDR3 loop spans 12 amino acids. CDR1 is SNHLY, CDR2 FYNNEI, per germline. The CDR3 spells CASGRSSYEQYF. The CDR3 DNA is TGTGCCAGCGGGAGGAGCTCCTACGAGCAGTACTTC.

The chain has TRBV29-1 and TRBJ1-2, with D tentatively TRBD1 (5 bases). Germline CDR1 SQVTM, CDR2 ANQGSEA. Trimming pared 2 bases from V and 8 bases from J, leaving 15 bases between. The CDR3 contains 13 residues. The CDR3 protein is CSVELGGSWGYTF. CDR3 sequence (DNA): TGCAGCGTTGAACTCGGGGGTTCGTGGGGCTACACCTTC.

The chain joins TRBV6-6 to TRBJ1-5; the match to TRBD1 covers 8 bases. This CDR3 comprises 16 residues. The germline V gene has CDR1 MNHNY and CDR2 SVGAGI (reference sequence). V dropped 2 bases and J dropped 0; count of bases not matched to a gene: 3. In DNA form, the CDR3 reads TGTGCCAGCAGTTACGGGGGACAGGATAGCAATCAGCCCCAGCATTTT. This gives the protein CASSYGGQDSNQPQHF.

The rearrangement links TRBV28 to TRBJ2-5, with D possibly being TRBD2 (5 bases). The ends were cut back, 2 bases at V and 4 bases at J, with 14 bases in the middle. The length of the CDR3 is 15 residues. The germline gives CDR1 MDHEN, CDR2 SYDVKM. Here the CDR3 DNA reads TGTGCCAGCAGTTTAGGAGGCAACTTCGCAGAGACCCAGTACTTC. This sequence encodes CASSLGGNFAETQYF.

The chain has TRBV6-1 and TRBJ1-1; the D gene is possibly TRBD1 (6 bases). The CDR3 contains 13 residues. V was shortened by 4 bases and J by 11 bases, with 17 bases between the two germline ends. Germline V gives CDR1 MNHNS, CDR2 SASEGT. CDR3 in amino acids: CASSVRQALGAFF. CDR3 DNA sequence: TGTGCCAGCAGTGTCCGACAGGCTTTGGGCGCTTTCTTT.

The CDR3 sequence is CASSRWRGTGDEQYF. The CDR3, as DNA: TGTGCCAGTAGTCGGTGGAGAGGAACGGGAGACGAGCAGTACTTC. The chain recombines TRBV19 with TRBJ2-7, with D perhaps matching TRBD2 (6 bases). Germline-derived CDR1 and CDR2 are LNHDA and SQIVND (reference sequence). V was trimmed by 5 bases and J by 5 bases, leaving 19 bases between them. This CDR3 contains 15 residues.

The V and J genes are TRBV5-1 and TRBJ1-5; 9 nucleotides align to TRBD1. The V and J ends lost 3 bases and 4 bases, in that order; junction bases with no gene match: 5. Germline V gene lookup returns CDR1 SGHRS and CDR2 YFSETQ. This CDR3 region has 15 residues. CDR3 DNA: TGCGCCAGCAGCTCGGGACAGGGAGGGAATCAGCCCCAGCATTTT. It translates to CASSSGQGGNQPQHF. The entire variable domain, with the rest obtained from reference TRBV5-1 and TRBJ1-5, is as follows: KAGVTQTPRYLIKTRGQQVTLSCSPISGHRSVSWYQQTPGQGLQFLFEYFSETQRNKGNFPGRFSGRQFSNSRSEMNVSTLELGDSALYLCASSSGQGGNQPQHFGDGTRLSIL.

This clone has more than one count but fewer than ten. The V and J genes are TRBV28 and TRBJ1-1, with a weak D call TRBD1 (5 bases). With 6 bases removed from V and 0 bases from J, the gap between germline ends came to 11 bases. Germline V CDR1 and CDR2: MDHEN, SYDVKM. The CDR3 covers 14 residues. CDR3 loop: CASSPWGMNTEAFF. CDR3 nucleotides: TGTGCCAGCAGCCCCTGGGGGATGAACACTGAAGCTTTCTTT.

This sequence joins TRBV5-1 and TRBJ2-7; TRBD2 is a possible D gene (6 bases). CDR3 length: 14 residues. V was cut by 0 bases and J by 0 bases, with 7 bases left in between. Germline-derived CDR1 and CDR2 are SGHRS and YFSETQ. The CDR3: CASSLAGGSYEQYF. Here the CDR3 DNA reads TGCGCCAGCAGCTTGGCCGGGGGCTCCTACGAGCAGTACTTC.

This sequence joins TRBV28 and TRBJ1-2, with unresolved D. Trimming shortened V by 1 base and J by 8 bases, and 5 bases separated the two germline ends. The CDR3 has 11 amino acids. Per germline, CDR1 MDHEN and CDR2 SYDVKM. The CDR3 loop reads CASSLFGGYTF. As DNA, the CDR3 is TGTGCCAGCAGTTTATTCGGCGGCTACACCTTC.

This clone appeared a single time. This chain uses TRBV6-6 with TRBJ2-7; TRBD1 matches at 9 bases. Looked up from germline, CDR1 is MNHNY and CDR2 is SVGAGI (reference sequence). V lost 6 bases to trimming and J lost 2 bases; unmatched junction nucleotides: 5. CDR3 length equals 14 residues. CDR3 sequence (DNA): TGTGCCAGCAGGGGGGACAGGGACGCCTACGAGCAGTACTTC. Its protein product is CASRGDRDAYEQYF.

The chain employs TRBV5-1 and TRBJ1-6; possibly TRBD1 for D (5 bases). Germline-derived CDR1 and CDR2 are SGHRS and YFSETQ. The CDR3 is 16 residues long. V was cut by 0 bases and J by 4 bases, with 11 bases left in between. The CDR3 spells CASSLEGSRYNSPLHF. CDR3 in DNA: TGCGCCAGCAGCTTGGAGGGGTCACGTTATAATTCACCCCTCCACTTT. The variable domain in full, with the rest retrieved from reference TRBV5-1 and TRBJ1-6, is KAGVTQTPRYLIKTRGQQVTLSCSPISGHRSVSWYQQTPGQGLQFLFEYFSETQRNKGNFPGRFSGRQFSNSRSEMNVSTLELGDSALYLCASSLEGSRYNSPLHFGNGTRLTVT.

The V gene is TRBV29-1, the J gene TRBJ2-7; D may be TRBD2 (5 bases). The germline V gene encodes CDR1 SQVTM and CDR2 ANQGSEA. Trimming stripped 5 bases from V and 5 bases from J, with 10 bases between. The CDR3 consists of 11 residues. DNA of the CDR3: TGCAGCGTTAGGGAGATGCACGAGCAGTACTTC. Its translation: CSVREMHEQYF.

The chain joins TRBV4-2 to TRBJ2-4; possibly TRBD2 for D (6 bases). The V gene's germline CDR1 is LGHNA and CDR2 YNFKEQ. The CDR3 spans 16 residues. V was shortened by 1 base and J by 5 bases, with 15 bases between the two germline ends. The CDR3 nucleotides are TGTGCCAGCAGCCAAGCCGTGGGGGGTTGGGAAAACATTCAGTACTTC. Translation gives CASSQAVGGWENIQYF.

The CDR3: CASSKVLGKSQNGASGNQPQHF. CDR3 sequence (DNA): TGTGCCAGCAGCAAAGTTCTGGGTAAGTCACAGAACGGAGCCTCCGGCAATCAGCCCCAGCATTTT. This chain joins TRBV21-1 and TRBJ1-5. TRBV21-1 is recorded as a pseudogene. The length of the CDR3 is 22 residues.

The rearrangement links TRBV27 to TRBJ2-5; 8 bases line up with TRBD2. The DNA end favors TRBJ2-7, so the J call may be wrong. CDR3 length: 15 amino acids. The germline gives CDR1 MNHEY, CDR2 SMNVEV (reference sequence). CDR3 in amino acids: CASSLSISGIGEQYF. CDR3 nucleotide sequence: TGTGCCAGCAGTTTATCGATTAGCGGGATTGGCGAGCAGTACTTC.

This clone was seen once. This chain connects TRBV30 to TRBJ2-7; TRBD2 agrees at 11 bases. The CDR3 is made up of 18 amino acids. Germline values: CDR1 GTSNPN, CDR2 SVGIG (reference sequence). V was clipped by 3 bases and J by 1 base; unmatched bases: 14. CDR3 DNA sequence: TGTGCCTGGAGCTTTCTAGCGGGAGGAAGAGGGGTATCCTACGAGCAGTACTTC. Residues: CAWSFLAGGRGVSYEQYF.

The chain couples TRBV6-5 to TRBJ2-7; 10 bases line up with TRBD1. Germline CDR1 MNHEY, CDR2 SVGAGI. V lost 2 bases and J lost 4; bases outside the gene matches: 5. There are 15 residues in the CDR3. CDR3 nucleotide sequence: TGTGCCAGCAGTTACGCTCGACAGGGGGCGTACGAGCAGTACTTC. It codes for CASSYARQGAYEQYF.